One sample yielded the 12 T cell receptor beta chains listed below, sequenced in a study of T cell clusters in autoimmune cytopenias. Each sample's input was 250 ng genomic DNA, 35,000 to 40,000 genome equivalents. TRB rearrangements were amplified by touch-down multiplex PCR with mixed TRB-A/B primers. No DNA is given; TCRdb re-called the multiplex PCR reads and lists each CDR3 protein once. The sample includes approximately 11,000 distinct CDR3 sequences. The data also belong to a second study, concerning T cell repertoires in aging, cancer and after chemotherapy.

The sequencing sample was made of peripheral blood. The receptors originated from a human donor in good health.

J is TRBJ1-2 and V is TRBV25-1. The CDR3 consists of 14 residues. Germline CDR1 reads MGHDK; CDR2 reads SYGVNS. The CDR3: CASSEGAEVYGYTF.

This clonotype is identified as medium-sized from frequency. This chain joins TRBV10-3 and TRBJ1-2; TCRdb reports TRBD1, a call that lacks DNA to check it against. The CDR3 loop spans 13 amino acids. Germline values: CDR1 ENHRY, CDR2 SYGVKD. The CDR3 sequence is CAISGTGDGGYTF.

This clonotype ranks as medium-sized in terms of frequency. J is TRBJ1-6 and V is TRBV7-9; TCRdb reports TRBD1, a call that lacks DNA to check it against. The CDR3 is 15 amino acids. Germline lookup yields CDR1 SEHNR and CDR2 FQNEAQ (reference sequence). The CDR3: CASSPLGSYNSPLHF.

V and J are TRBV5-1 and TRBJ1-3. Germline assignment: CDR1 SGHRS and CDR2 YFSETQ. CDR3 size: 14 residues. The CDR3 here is CASSLAGYGNTIYF.

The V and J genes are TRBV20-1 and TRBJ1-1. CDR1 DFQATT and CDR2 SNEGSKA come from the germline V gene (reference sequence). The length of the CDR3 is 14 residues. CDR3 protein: CSARAGSSNTEAFF.

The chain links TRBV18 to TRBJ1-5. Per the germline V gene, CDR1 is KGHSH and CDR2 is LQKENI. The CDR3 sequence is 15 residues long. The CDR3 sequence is CASSPNRQGGQPQHF.

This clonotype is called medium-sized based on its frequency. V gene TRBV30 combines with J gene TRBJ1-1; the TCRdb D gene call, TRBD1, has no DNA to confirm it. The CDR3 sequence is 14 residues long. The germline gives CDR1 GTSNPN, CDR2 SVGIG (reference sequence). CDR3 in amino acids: CAWSGGGRGLEAFF.

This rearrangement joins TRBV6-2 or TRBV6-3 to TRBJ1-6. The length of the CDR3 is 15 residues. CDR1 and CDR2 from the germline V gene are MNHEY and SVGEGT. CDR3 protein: CASSTGGDPVSPLHF.

The CDR3 region is CASSFNGETQYF. This chain joins TRBV5-1 and TRBJ2-5. Germline CDR1 reads SGHRS; CDR2 reads YFSETQ. The CDR3 runs 12 residues.

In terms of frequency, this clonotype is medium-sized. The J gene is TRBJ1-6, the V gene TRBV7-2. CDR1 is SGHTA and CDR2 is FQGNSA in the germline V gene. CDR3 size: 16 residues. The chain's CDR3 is CASSPHQAGGNSPLHF. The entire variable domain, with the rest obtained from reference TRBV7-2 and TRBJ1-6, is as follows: GAGVSQSPSNKVTEKGKDVELRCDPISGHTALYWYRQSLGQGLEFLIYFQGNSAPDKSGLPSDRFSAERTGGSVSTLTIQRTQQEDSAVYLCASSPHQAGGNSPLHFGNGTRLTVT.

CDR3 loop: CASSLSSYEQYF. The V gene is TRBV18, the J gene TRBJ2-7. The germline gives CDR1 KGHSH, CDR2 LQKENI. The CDR3 has 12 residues.

CDR3 protein: CASRTSGSLHF. V is TRBV5-6 and J is TRBJ1-6. CDR3 length: 11 residues. Per germline, CDR1 SGHDT and CDR2 YYEEEE. Combining the CDR3 with reference TRBV5-6 and TRBJ1-6 gives the whole variable domain DAGVTQSPTHLIKTRGQQVTLRCSPKSGHDTVSWYQQALGQGPQFIFQYYEEEERQRGNFPDRFSGHQFPNYSSELNVNALLLGDSALYLCASRTSGSLHFGNGTRLTVT.